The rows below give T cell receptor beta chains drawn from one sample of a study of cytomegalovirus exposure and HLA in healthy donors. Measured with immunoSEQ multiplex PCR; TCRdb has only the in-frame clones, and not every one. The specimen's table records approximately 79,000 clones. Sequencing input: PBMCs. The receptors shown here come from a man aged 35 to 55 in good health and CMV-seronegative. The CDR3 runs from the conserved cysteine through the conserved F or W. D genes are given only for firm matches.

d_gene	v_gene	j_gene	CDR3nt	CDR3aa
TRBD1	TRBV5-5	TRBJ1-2	TGTGCCAGCAGCTTGGGACAGGGGGCGAACCACTTTCCACTCCTCTATGGCTACACCTTC	CASSLGQGANHFPLLYGYTF
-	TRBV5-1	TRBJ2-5	TGCGCCAGCAGCACAGGCGCACGAGAGACCCAGTACTTC	CASSTGARETQYF
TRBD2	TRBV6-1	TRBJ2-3	TGTGCCAGCAGTTTTATAGCGGGGGCCCAGACAGCGCAGTATTTT	CASSFIAGAQTAQYF
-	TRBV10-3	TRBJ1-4	TGTGCCATCAGTGAGAGGTTAGGAGGGAATGAAAAACTGTTTTTT	CAISERLGGNEKLFF
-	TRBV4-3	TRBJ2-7	TGCGCCAGCAGCCAACATCTTAGCCGGAACGAGCAGTACTTC	CASSQHLSRNEQYF
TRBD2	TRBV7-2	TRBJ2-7	TGTGCCAGCAGCCGTGTGGGACTAGCGGGATCCTACGAGCAGTACTTC	CASSRVGLAGSYEQYF
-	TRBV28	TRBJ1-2	TGTGCCAGCAGTTTAAGCGTCGGACAAGCATATGGCTACACCTTC	CASSLSVGQAYGYTF
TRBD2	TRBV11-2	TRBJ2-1	TGTGCCAGCAGACTTAGCGGGAGTCAAAACAATGAGCAGTTCTTC	CASRLSGSQNNEQFF
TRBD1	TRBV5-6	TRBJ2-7	TGTGCCAGCAGCCCGTCGGGACAGCTGTACGAGCAGTACTTC	CASSPSGQLYEQYF
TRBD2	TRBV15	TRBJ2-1	TGTGCCACCAGCAGAGAATCTAGCGGCGGTTACAATGAGCAGTTCTTC	CATSRESSGGYNEQFF
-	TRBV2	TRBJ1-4	TGTGCCAGCAGTAGGGGGTTGTCTAATGAAAAACTGTTTTTT	CASSRGLSNEKLFF
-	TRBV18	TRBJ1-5	TGTGCCAGCTCACCCGACAGGAATCAGCCCCAGCATTTT	CASSPDRNQPQHF
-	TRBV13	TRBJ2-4	TGTGCCAGCAGCTTAGATCAGGGAGGAACCAAAAACATTCAGTACTTC	CASSLDQGGTKNIQYF
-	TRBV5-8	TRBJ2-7	TGTGCCAGCAGCTTGGACCGAGGTTCCTACGAGCAGTACTTC	CASSLDRGSYEQYF
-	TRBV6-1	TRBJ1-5	TGTGCCAGCAGTGAATCTTTGCCAGGGAATCAGCCCCAGCATTTT	CASSESLPGNQPQHF
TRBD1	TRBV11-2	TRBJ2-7	TGTGCCAGCAGCATAACAGGGGTCTACGAGCAGTACTTC	CASSITGVYEQYF
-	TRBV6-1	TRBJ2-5	TGTGCCAGCAGTGAAGCAGGAGGGAACCAAGAGACCCAGTACTTC	CASSEAGGNQETQYF
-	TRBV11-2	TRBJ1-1	TGTGCCAGCAGCCCCGGACAGAACACTGAAGCTTTCTTT	CASSPGQNTEAFF
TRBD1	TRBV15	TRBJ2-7	TGTGCCACCCGGGACAGGGGTGGGTACGAGCAGTACTTC	CATRDRGGYEQYF
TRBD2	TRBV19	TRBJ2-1	TGTGCCAGTAGGGCTAGCGGGGGGTTGGGTGAGCAGTTCTTC	CASRASGGLGEQFF
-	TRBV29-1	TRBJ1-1	TGCAGCGTTGAAGATCCAGGACAGCCTGAAGCTTTCTTT	CSVEDPGQPEAFF
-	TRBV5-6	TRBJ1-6	TGTGCCAGCAGCTCTGGGGCCCAAAGCTCCTATAATTCACCCCTCCACTTT	CASSSGAQSSYNSPLHF
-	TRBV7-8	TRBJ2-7	TGTGCCAGCAGTGACGGCGGGTACGAGCAGTACTTC	CASSDGGYEQYF
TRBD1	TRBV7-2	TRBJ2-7	TGTGCCAGCAGCCGCGACAGGGGCCCCTACGAGCAGTACTTC	CASSRDRGPYEQYF
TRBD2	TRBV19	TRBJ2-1	TGTGCCAGTAGTCCTACTCTAGGGACTAGCGGGAGAAGATCCTACAATGAGCAGTTCTTC	CASSPTLGTSGRRSYNEQFF
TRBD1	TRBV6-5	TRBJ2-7	TGTGCCATCGCTCCGGACAGGGGCTCCTACGAGCAGTACTTC	CAIAPDRGSYEQYF